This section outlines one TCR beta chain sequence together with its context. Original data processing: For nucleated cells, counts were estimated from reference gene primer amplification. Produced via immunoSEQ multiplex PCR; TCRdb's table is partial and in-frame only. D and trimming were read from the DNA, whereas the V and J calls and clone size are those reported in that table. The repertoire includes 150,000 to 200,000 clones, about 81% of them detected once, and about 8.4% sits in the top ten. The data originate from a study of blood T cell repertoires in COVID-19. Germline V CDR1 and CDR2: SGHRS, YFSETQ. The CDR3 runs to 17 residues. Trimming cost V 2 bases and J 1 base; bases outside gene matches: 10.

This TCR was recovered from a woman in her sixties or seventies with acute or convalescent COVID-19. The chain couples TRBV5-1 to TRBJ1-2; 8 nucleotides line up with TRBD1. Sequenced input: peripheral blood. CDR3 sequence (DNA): TGCGCCAGCAGCTTAATGACAGGGGCGAGGGGTAACTATGGCTACACCTTC. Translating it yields CASSLMTGARGNYGYTF. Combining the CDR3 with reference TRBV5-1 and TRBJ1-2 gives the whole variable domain KAGVTQTPRYLIKTRGQQVTLSCSPISGHRSVSWYQQTPGQGLQFLFEYFSETQRNKGNFPGRFSGRQFSNSRSEMNVSTLELGDSALYLCASSLMTGARGNYGYTFGSGTRLTVV.